The 11 T cell receptor beta chains given below trace back to one sample, sequenced in a study of identical twins. TCRdb analysed the 5' RACE reads with MiXCR anew, one entry per CDR3 protein. The table includes about 240,000 distinct CDR3 sequences, approximately 12% detected once. The sample also formed part of further work on yellow fever vaccine responses in identical twins.

The specimen sequenced was memory (CD45RO+) T cells sorted from blood. These receptors all stem from a woman between 18 and 30 years old in good health.

The CDR3 sequence: CSARINQPQHF. The CDR3 bases are TGCAGTGCTAGAATTAATCAGCCCCAGCATTTT. This chain uses TRBV20-1 with TRBJ1-5; D gene unclear. The CDR3 totals 11 residues. Trimming took off 2 bases at V and 4 bases at J, with 3 bases between the two ends. Germline assignment: CDR1 DFQATT and CDR2 SNEGSKA (reference sequence).

This rearrangement joins TRBV15 to TRBJ2-5; D ambiguous. CDR3 length: 11 residues. Germline V gives CDR1 LNHNV, CDR2 YYDKDF (reference sequence). V was cut by 4 bases and J by 5 bases, with 5 bases left in between. The CDR3 nucleotides read TGTGCCACCAGCAAGAAGGAGACCCAGTACTTC. This gives the protein CATSKKETQYF.

This clonotype showed up just a few times. This rearrangement joins TRBV2 to TRBJ2-3, with 7 bases that match TRBD1. The CDR3 extends over 17 amino acids. The V gene end was trimmed by 5 bases and the J gene end by 2 bases; junction bases not matched to a gene: 13. CDR1 is SNHLY and CDR2 is FYNNEI in the germline V gene. CDR3 amino acids: CASSRTRRGGPTDTQYF. The CDR3 nucleotides read TGTGCCAGCAGTCGAACGAGGAGAGGGGGCCCCACAGATACGCAGTATTTT.

This clonotype was seen repeatedly, ten times or more. The chain recombines TRBV29-1 with TRBJ2-4, with D tentatively TRBD1 (5 bases). Germline V gene lookup returns CDR1 SQVTM and CDR2 ANQGSEA. The CDR3 has 13 amino acids. Between the trimmed V and J ends, which lost 3 bases and 3 bases, there was a span of 9 bases. As DNA, the CDR3 is TGCAGCGTTGAGCGCCAGGGCAAAAACATTCAGTACTTC. Its translation: CSVERQGKNIQYF.

A word on this clonotype: One end of the junction varies from germline; a read error may be responsible. The chain recombines TRBV7-7 with TRBJ2-2; 8 bases agree with TRBD1. The germline gives CDR1 SSHAT, CDR2 FNYEAQ (reference sequence). This CDR3 spans 15 amino acids. CDR3 sequence (DNA): TGTGCTAGCAGCGCTGACAGGGGCCTAGGCGGGGAGCTGTTTTTT. It yields the protein CASSADRGLGGELFF. Complete variable domain (other parts from reference TRBV7-7 and TRBJ2-2): GAGVSQSPRYKVTKRGQDVTLRCDPISSHATLYWYQQALGQGPEFLTYFNYEAQPDKSGLPSDRFSAERPEGSISTLTIQRTEQRDSAMYRCASSADRGLGGELFFGEGSRLTVL.

The rearrangement links TRBV7-2 to TRBJ1-1; D ambiguous. The germline gives CDR1 SGHTA, CDR2 FQGNSA. The CDR3 covers 12 residues. The V end lost 1 base, the J end lost 7 bases, and 7 bases lay between the germline ends. CDR3 loop: CASSLVISEAFF. For the CDR3, the DNA is TGTGCCAGCAGCTTAGTAATTAGTGAAGCTTTCTTT.

There are a few counts of this clonotype. This rearrangement joins TRBV12-3 or TRBV12-4 to TRBJ2-2, with D possibly TRBD1 on 6 matching bases. Between the trimmed V and J ends, which lost 1 base and 4 bases, there was a span of 10 bases. The CDR3 sequence is 15 residues long. CDR3 region: CASSLGRGLTGELFF. The CDR3 coding sequence is TGTGCCAGCAGTTTAGGCAGGGGTCTCACCGGGGAGCTGTTTTTT.

This clonotype was counted only a few times. The V gene is TRBV7-6, the J gene TRBJ2-3, with a weak D call TRBD1 (5 bases). Germline CDR1 is SGHVS and CDR2 is FNYEAQ. Trimming left V 5 bases short and J 0 bases short, with 18 bases between. The CDR3 runs to 17 residues. CDR3 DNA sequence: TGTGCCAGCAGCCCCAACGGCCAGGGTAAAAGCACAGATACGCAGTATTTT. This codes for CASSPNGQGKSTDTQYF.

This clonotype has a handful of counts. The genes are TRBV4-2 and TRBJ2-4, with 9 bases matching TRBD2. The CDR3 is 15 residues long. Germline V gene lookup returns CDR1 LGHNA and CDR2 YNFKEQ. The V segment lost 1 base and the J segment 8 bases; nucleotides outside the gene matches: 6. The CDR3 region has the DNA TGTGCCAGCAGCCAAGCCCTAGCGGGATCGGACATTCAGTACTTC. The encoded protein is CASSQALAGSDIQYF.

This clonotype was detected ten times or more. DNA of the CDR3: TGTGCCAGCAGGCTCACCCCTGGTGCCGAGCAGTACTTC. Translated, it gives CASRLTPGAEQYF. V is TRBV5-6 and J is TRBJ2-7; D unclear. CDR1 is SGHDT and CDR2 is YYEEEE in the germline V gene. V gave up 5 bases and J gave up 6 bases, with 15 bases separating them. The CDR3 contains 13 residues. Variable domain in full (rest from reference TRBV5-6 and TRBJ2-7): DAGVTQSPTHLIKTRGQQVTLRCSPKSGHDTVSWYQQALGQGPQFIFQYYEEEERQRGNFPDRFSGHQFPNYSSELNVNALLLGDSALYLCASRLTPGAEQYFGPGTRLTVT.

The rearrangement joins TRBV5-1 to TRBJ2-7; D assignment may be TRBD1 or TRBD2 (6 bases each). The germline gives CDR1 SGHRS, CDR2 YFSETQ. This CDR3 is 14 amino acids long. Deletions cut 5 bases from V and 2 bases from J, with 14 bases between. CDR3 loop: CASRRSGEAYEQYF. The DNA of the CDR3 is TGCGCCAGCAGACGTTCAGGGGAGGCCTACGAGCAGTACTTC. Based on the CDR3 plus reference TRBV5-1 and TRBJ2-7, the full variable domain is KAGVTQTPRYLIKTRGQQVTLSCSPISGHRSVSWYQQTPGQGLQFLFEYFSETQRNKGNFPGRFSGRQFSNSRSEMNVSTLELGDSALYLCASRRSGEAYEQYFGPGTRLTVT.